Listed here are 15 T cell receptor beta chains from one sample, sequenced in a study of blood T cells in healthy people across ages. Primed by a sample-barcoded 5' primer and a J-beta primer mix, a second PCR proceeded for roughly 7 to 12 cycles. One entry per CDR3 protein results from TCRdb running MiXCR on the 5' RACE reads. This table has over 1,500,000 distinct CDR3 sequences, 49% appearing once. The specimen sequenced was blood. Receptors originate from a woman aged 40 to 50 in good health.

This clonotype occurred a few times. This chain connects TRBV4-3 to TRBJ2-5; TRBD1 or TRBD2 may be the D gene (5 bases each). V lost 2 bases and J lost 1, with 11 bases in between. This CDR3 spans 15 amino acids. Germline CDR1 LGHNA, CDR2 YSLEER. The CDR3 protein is CASSQNPGPQETQYF. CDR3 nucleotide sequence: TGCGCCAGCAGCCAAAATCCGGGACCCCAAGAGACCCAGTACTTC.

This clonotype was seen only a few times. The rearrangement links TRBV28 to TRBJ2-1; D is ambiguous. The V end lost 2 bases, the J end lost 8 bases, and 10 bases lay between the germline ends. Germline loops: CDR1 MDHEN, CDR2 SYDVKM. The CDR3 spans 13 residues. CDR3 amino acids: CASSLTLIDEQFF. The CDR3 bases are TGTGCCAGCAGTTTAACCCTGATCGATGAGCAGTTCTTC.

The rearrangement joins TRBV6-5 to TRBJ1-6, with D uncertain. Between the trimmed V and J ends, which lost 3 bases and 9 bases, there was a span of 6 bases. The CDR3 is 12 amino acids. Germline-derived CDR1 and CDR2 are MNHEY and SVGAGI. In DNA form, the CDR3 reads TGTGCCAGCAGTTATCGGGGTTCACCCCTCCACTTT. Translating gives CASSYRGSPLHF.

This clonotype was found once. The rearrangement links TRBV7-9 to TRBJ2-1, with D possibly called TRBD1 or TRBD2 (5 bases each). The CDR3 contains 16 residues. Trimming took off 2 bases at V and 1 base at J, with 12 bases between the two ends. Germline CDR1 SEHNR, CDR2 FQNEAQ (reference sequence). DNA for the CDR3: TGTGCCAGCAGCTTAAAGGGACGAGCGTCCTACAATGAGCAGTTCTTC. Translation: CASSLKGRASYNEQFF.

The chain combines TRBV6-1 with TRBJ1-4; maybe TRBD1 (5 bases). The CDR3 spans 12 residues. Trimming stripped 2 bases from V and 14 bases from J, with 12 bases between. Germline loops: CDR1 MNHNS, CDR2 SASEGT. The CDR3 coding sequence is TGTGCCAGCAGTGAATTGAGGGGTTTGCTGTTTTTT. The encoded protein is CASSELRGLLFF.

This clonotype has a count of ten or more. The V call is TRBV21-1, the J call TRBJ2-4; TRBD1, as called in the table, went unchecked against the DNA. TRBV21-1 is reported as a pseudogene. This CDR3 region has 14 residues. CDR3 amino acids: CASRRRDRINIQYF. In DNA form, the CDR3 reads TGTGCCAGCAGGCGCCGGGACAGAATAAACATTCAGTACTTC.

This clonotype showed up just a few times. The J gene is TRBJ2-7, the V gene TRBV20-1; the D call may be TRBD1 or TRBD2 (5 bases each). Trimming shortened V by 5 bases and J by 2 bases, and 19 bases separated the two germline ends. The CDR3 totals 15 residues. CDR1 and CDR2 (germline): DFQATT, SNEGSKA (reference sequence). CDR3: CSAPPWGFDAYEQYF. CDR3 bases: TGCAGTGCTCCCCCTTGGGGGTTTGACGCCTACGAGCAGTACTTC.

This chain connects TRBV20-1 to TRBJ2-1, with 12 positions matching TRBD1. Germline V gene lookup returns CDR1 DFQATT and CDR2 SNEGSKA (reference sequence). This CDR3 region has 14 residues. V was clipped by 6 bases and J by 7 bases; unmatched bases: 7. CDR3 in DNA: TGCAGTGCCCTCCGGGACAGGGGGCCGAATGAGCAGTTCTTC. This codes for CSALRDRGPNEQFF.

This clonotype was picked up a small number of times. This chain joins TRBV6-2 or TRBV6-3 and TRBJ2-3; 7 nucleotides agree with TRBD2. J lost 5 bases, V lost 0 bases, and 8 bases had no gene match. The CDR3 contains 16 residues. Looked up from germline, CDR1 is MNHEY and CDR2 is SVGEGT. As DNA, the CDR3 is TGTGCCAGCAGTTACTCGAAGCGGGGCTGGGGAGATACGCAGTATTTT. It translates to CASSYSKRGWGDTQYF.

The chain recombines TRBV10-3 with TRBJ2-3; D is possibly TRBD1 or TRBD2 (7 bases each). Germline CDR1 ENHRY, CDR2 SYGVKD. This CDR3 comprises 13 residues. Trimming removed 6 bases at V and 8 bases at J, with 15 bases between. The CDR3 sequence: CAIRGEGARTQYF. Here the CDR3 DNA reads TGTGCCATCAGGGGGGAGGGGGCGCGTACGCAGTATTTT.

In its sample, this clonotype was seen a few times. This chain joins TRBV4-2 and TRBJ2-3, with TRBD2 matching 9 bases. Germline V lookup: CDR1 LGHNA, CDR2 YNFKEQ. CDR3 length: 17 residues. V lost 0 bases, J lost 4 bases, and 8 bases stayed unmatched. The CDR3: CASSQEVSGGIADTQYF. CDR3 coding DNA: TGTGCCAGCAGCCAAGAAGTAAGCGGGGGGATCGCAGATACGCAGTATTTT.

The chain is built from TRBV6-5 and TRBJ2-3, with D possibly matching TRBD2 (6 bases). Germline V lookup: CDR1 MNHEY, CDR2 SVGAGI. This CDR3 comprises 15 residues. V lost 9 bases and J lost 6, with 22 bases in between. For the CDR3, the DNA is TGTGCCAGTAAACTGAGCGGGTACTTCGGGGATACGCAGTATTTT. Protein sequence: CASKLSGYFGDTQYF.

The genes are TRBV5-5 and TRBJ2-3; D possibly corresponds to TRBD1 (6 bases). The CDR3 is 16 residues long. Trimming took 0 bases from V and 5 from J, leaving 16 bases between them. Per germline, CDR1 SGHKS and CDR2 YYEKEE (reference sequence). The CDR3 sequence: CASSLGDGRGGDTQYF. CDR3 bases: TGTGCCAGCAGCTTGGGAGATGGGAGAGGGGGAGATACGCAGTATTTT.

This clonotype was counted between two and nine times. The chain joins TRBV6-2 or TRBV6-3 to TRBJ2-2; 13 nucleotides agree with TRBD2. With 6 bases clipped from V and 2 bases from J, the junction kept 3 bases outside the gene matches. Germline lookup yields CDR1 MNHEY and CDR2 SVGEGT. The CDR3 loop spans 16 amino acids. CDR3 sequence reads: CASRGLAGANTGELFF. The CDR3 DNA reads TGTGCCAGCAGAGGACTAGCGGGGGCCAACACCGGGGAGCTGTTTTTT.

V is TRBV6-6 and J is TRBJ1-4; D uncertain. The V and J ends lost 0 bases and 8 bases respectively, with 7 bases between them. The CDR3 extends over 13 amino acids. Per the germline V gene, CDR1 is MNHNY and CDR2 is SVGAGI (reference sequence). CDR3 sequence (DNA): TGTGCCAGCAGTTACTCGACCTTGGAAAAACTGTTTTTT. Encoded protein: CASSYSTLEKLFF.